A selection of T cell receptor beta chains follows, all from one sample in a study of T cells in Graves' hyperthyroidism and ophthalmopathy. In TCRdb, the multiplex PCR reads were re-called with MiXCR into one record per CDR3 protein. The top ten clones hold about 49% of a sample with 300,000 to 350,000 distinct CDR3 sequences, 18% of them seen once. The sequenced sample was blood. These receptors all come from a woman in her 50s with Graves' hyperthyroidism. Each CDR3 is given with its conserved first and last residue. A D gene is named only where the DNA matches it firmly. Clone size is stated in some rows and not others, as once, few, many or a class when expanded.

J gene | V gene | D gene | clone size | CDR3 protein | CDR3 DNA
TRBJ1-2 | TRBV30 | - | many | CAWSGRPGIYTF | TGTGCCTGGAGCGGGCGCCCCGGAATCTACACCTTC
TRBJ1-5 | TRBV6-1 | - | - | CASSEVQGKFQPQHF | TGTGCCAGCAGTGAGGTACAGGGTAAATTCCAGCCCCAGCATTTT
TRBJ2-1 | TRBV3-1 | - | many | CASSQSGSTEQFF | TGTGCCAGCAGCCAAAGTGGGAGCACTGAGCAGTTCTTC
TRBJ2-1 | TRBV14 | - | - | CASSPRTGHNEQFF | TGTGCCAGCAGCCCGCGCACAGGGCATAATGAGCAGTTCTTC
TRBJ1-4 | TRBV18 | - | - | CASSPNFDEKLFF | TGTGCCAGCTCACCGAACTTTGATGAAAAACTGTTTTTT
TRBJ1-6 | TRBV10-3 | - | few | CAISESFGREILHF | TGTGCCATCAGTGAGTCGTTCGGGAGGGAGATCCTCCACTTT
TRBJ1-3 | TRBV5-5 | - | - | CASSSEEWGTTIYF | TGTGCCAGCAGCTCGGAGGAATGGGGTACCACCATATATTTT
TRBJ2-3 | TRBV7-2 | TRBD2 | few | CASSLERYQRGITDTQYF | TGTGCCAGCAGCTTAGAGCGTTATCAGCGGGGAATTACAGATACGCAGTATTTT
TRBJ2-7 | TRBV11-2 | TRBD2 | many | CASSPGLAGSLGYEQYF | TGTGCCAGCAGCCCGGGACTAGCGGGATCCCTGGGCTACGAGCAGTACTTC
TRBJ2-7 | TRBV11-2 | - | - | CASSLEGVPRRYEQYF | TGTGCCAGCAGCTTAGAAGGGGTACCCCGTCGCTACGAGCAGTACTTC
TRBJ2-5 | TRBV6-1 | TRBD1 | - | CASSGATGPWETQYF | TGTGCCAGCAGTGGGGCGACAGGGCCGTGGGAGACCCAGTACTTC
TRBJ1-2 | TRBV6-1 | - | many | CASSEALGERGYTF | TGTGCCAGCAGTGAAGCGCTCGGGGAAAGGGGCTACACCTTC